The subject of this entry is one T cell receptor (beta chain). The antigen is undetermined. This sample is part of a study of shared clonotypes between healthy human individuals. Study results and limitations: The study sampled only blood, and tissue repertoires likely differ.

The repertoire was sequenced with immunoSEQ multiplex PCR; TCRdb's copy has only in-frame clones and lacks some. The top ten clones hold roughly 1.7% of a sample with about 2.1 million clones, just over 90% of them seen once. CD8 cells classed as naive were CD45RO-negative and positively selected for CCR7, excluding terminally differentiated effector memory CD45RA+ cells. Sequenced input: naive CD8+ T cells from PBMCs. This clonotype was sampled from a man aged 18 to 30 in good health. Some clones in this sample may be carry-over from other donors' samples.

CDR3 sequence reads: CASSVQATGPYEQYF. CDR3 sequence (DNA): TGTGCCAGCAGCGTGCAAGCAACAGGGCCCTACGAGCAGTACTTC. J is TRBJ2-7 and V is TRBV9, with D perhaps TRBD1 (6 bases). Germline-derived CDR1 and CDR2 are SGDLS and YYNGEE. Trimming pared 2 bases from V and 2 bases from J, leaving 14 bases between. This CDR3 region has 15 residues.